A selection of T cell receptor beta chains follows, all from one sample in a study of cytomegalovirus exposure and HLA in healthy donors. The protocol was immunoSEQ multiplex PCR, while the TCRdb copy is restricted to in-frame clones and leaves out a portion. Among about 190,000 clones listed, roughly 77% were seen once. The sequencing input was PBMCs. The origin of the receptors is a man aged 35 to 55 in good health and CMV-seropositive. CDR3s include the opening cysteine and the closing phenylalanine or tryptophan. The order of the fields is J gene, clone size, V gene, D gene, CDR3 DNA, CDR3 protein. A D gene is named only where the DNA matches it firmly. Part of the rows lack a size; the others show once, few, many or a class for expanded clones.

TRBJ2-7,NA,TRBV6-4,TRBD1,TGTGCCAGCAGCCGCCGGGACAGGGTCTCCTACGAGCAGTACTTC,CASSRRDRVSYEQYF
TRBJ2-3,NA,TRBV28,NA,TGTGCCAGCAGTCTTCTTACTAGCTCTCCAGGCACAGATACGCAGTATTTT,CASSLLTSSPGTDTQYF
TRBJ1-2,once,TRBV6-1,TRBD1,TGTGCCAGCAGTGATGGACAGGGAAGCGGGGCGGACTATGGCTACACCTTC,CASSDGQGSGADYGYTF
TRBJ2-1,NA,TRBV27,NA,TGTGCCAGCAGCTACCCCGGGCCAGGGTATGAGCAGTTCTTC,CASSYPGPGYEQFF
TRBJ1-5,once,TRBV6-4,NA,TGTGCCAGCAGGAACACCATAGGGGAAGGTTATCAGCCCCAGCATTTT,CASRNTIGEGYQPQHF
TRBJ2-3,NA,TRBV7-9,NA,TGTGCCAGCAGCTTAAGCGTCAGTAGCACAGATACGCAGTATTTT,CASSLSVSSTDTQYF
TRBJ2-3,NA,TRBV14,NA,TGTGCCAGCAGCCAAGACGGGAGCCGGACCGGACTGGTTAGCACAGATACGCAGTATTTT,CASSQDGSRTGLVSTDTQYF
TRBJ2-7,NA,TRBV27,NA,TGTGCCAGCAGTTTATCTGTCCCTGGGGGGATATTCGGGACAGTCCGCTACGAGCAGTACTTC,CASSLSVPGGIFGTVRYEQYF
TRBJ2-1,NA,TRBV7-9,TRBD2,TGTGCCAGCAGCTTCTTAGCGGGAAATGAGCAGTTCTTC,CASSFLAGNEQFF
TRBJ1-5,NA,TRBV19,NA,TGTGCCAGTTGGGGCAGGGATCAGCCCCAGCATTTT,CASWGRDQPQHF
TRBJ2-3,NA,TRBV27,TRBD2,TGTGCCAGTGGACTAGCGGGGGGCGGTGGAGATACGCAGTATTTT,CASGLAGGGGDTQYF
TRBJ1-3,NA,TRBV4-1,TRBD1,TGCGCCAGCAGCCGAGAGGACAGGGGGCTTGGAAACACCATATATTTT,CASSREDRGLGNTIYF
TRBJ1-5,NA,TRBV6-5,TRBD1,TGTGCCAGCAGGGGACAGGAGCTGAATCAGCCCCAGCATTTT,CASRGQELNQPQHF
TRBJ2-7,once,TRBV29-1,TRBD1,TGCAGCGCCTCACGTGGGACAGTCGACTCCTACGAGCAGTACTTC,CSASRGTVDSYEQYF
TRBJ1-3,NA,TRBV10-3,NA,TGTGCCATCTCCGGGGGACTGGGAAACACCATATATTTT,CAISGGLGNTIYF
TRBJ2-7,once,TRBV5-4,NA,TGTGCCAGCAGCTTGTACCCCCCCGACTACAAAACCTACGAGCAGTACTTC,CASSLYPPDYKTYEQYF
TRBJ1-4,NA,TRBV6-1,TRBD1,TGTGCCAGCAGTGGACAGGGACCTGAAAAACTGTTTTTT,CASSGQGPEKLFF
TRBJ2-4,NA,TRBV4-1,NA,TGCGCCAGCAGCCAAGGGGGGGGGCGCGGTGCCAAAAACATTCAGTACTTC,CASSQGGGRGAKNIQYF
TRBJ2-5,NA,TRBV5-4,TRBD1,TGTGCCAGCAGCTTGGGACAGGGGCAAGAGACCCAGTACTTC,CASSLGQGQETQYF
TRBJ1-2,NA,TRBV7-9,NA,TGTGCCAGCAATAAACAGGGAGCGGACTATGGCTACACCTTC,CASNKQGADYGYTF
TRBJ1-2,NA,TRBV7-8,NA,TGTGCCAGCAGCTTAGCCCGGGTCGGGATCATTTATGGCTACACCTTC,CASSLARVGIIYGYTF
TRBJ2-3,NA,TRBV7-9,NA,TGTGCCAGCAGCCCTGGGCCTACCTGGGATACGCAGTATTTT,CASSPGPTWDTQYF
TRBJ2-7,NA,TRBV6-6,NA,TGTGCCAGCACTCACGTATACGGCGGCGAGCAGTACTTC,CASTHVYGGEQYF
TRBJ2-5,NA,TRBV27,TRBD1,TGTGCCAGCAGTCCCCGGACAGGACAAGAGACCCAGTACTTC,CASSPRTGQETQYF
TRBJ2-5,NA,TRBV28,NA,TGTGCCAGCAGTACCTCAGGGCGAGAAGAGACCCACTACTTC,CASSTSGREETHYF
TRBJ1-1,NA,TRBV19,NA,TGTGCCAGTAGTATGGCAGGGCTTGGGAACACTGAAGCTTTCTTT,CASSMAGLGNTEAFF
TRBJ1-5,NA,TRBV23-1,NA,TGCGCCAGCAGGACCGACTTCGGGCAGCCCCAGCATTTT,CASRTDFGQPQHF
TRBJ2-7,once,TRBV11-2,TRBD1,TGTGCCAGCAGCTTAGGAGGACAGGGCGGGTACGAGCAGTACTTC,CASSLGGQGGYEQYF
TRBJ2-2,NA,TRBV9,TRBD2,TGTGCCAGCAGCGTTTTAGCGGGAGAAACCGGGGAGCTGTTTTTT,CASSVLAGETGELFF
TRBJ1-4,once,TRBV28,NA,TGTGCCAGCAGTTTCGAGGGTGAAAAACTGTTTTTT,CASSFEGEKLFF
TRBJ2-2,NA,TRBV25-1,NA,TGTGCCAGCAGCTTCGCCGGGAGATGGAACACCGGGGAGCTGTTTTTT,CASSFAGRWNTGELFF